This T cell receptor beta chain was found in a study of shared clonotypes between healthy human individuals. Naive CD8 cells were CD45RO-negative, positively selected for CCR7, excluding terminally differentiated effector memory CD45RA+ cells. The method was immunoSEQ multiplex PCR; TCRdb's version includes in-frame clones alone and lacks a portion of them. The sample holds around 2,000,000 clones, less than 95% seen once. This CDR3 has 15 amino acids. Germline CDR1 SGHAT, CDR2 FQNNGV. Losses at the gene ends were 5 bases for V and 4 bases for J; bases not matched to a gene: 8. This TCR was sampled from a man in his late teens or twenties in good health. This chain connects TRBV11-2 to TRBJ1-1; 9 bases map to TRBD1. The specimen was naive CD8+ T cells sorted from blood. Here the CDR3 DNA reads TGTGCCAGCAGCCCCGCCGACAGGGGGATCACTGAAGCTTTCTTT. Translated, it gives CASSPADRGITEAFF.